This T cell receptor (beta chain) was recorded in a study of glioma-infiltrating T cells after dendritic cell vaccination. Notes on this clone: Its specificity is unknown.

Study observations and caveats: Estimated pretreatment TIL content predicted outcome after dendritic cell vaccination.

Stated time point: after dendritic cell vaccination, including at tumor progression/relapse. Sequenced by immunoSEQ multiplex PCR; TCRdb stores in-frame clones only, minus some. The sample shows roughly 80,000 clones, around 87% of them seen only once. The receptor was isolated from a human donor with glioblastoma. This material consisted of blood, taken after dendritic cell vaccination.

CDR3 DNA: TGTGCCAGCAGACTCACAGGGGGCTCCGGAAACACCATATATTTT. Protein product: CASRLTGGSGNTIYF. The rearrangement joins TRBV5-4 to TRBJ1-3; 9 positions match TRBD1. The CDR3 covers 15 residues. Germline values: CDR1 SGHNT, CDR2 YYREEE (reference sequence). Losses at the gene ends were 5 bases for V and 4 bases for J; bases not matched to a gene: 7. Supplemented by reference TRBV5-4 and TRBJ1-3, the full variable domain reads ETGVTQSPTHLIKTRGQQVTLRCSSQSGHNTVSWYQQALGQGPQFIFQYYREEENGRGNFPPRFSGLQFPNYSSELNVNALELDDSALYLCASRLTGGSGNTIYFGEGSWLTVV.